This TCR beta chain was found in a study of T cells in Graves' hyperthyroidism and ophthalmopathy. Across the whole study: The initial diagnosis was the point when peripheral blood was collected, ahead of any treatment. General study results and limits: Researchers report that a 13 V-J model separated ophthalmopathy from stable hyperthyroidism.

Amplification of TCR beta CDR3 regions was performed using RNA transcripts as template. HTBI primers were employed in a first-round RT-PCR of the TCR CDR3. Via MiXCR, TCRdb re-called the multiplex PCR reads, giving one row per CDR3 protein. The profile shows around 340,000 distinct CDR3 sequences, 15% to 20% of them singletons. This clonotype was observed many times. Its antigen is unidentified. V was shortened by 1 base and J by 4 bases, with 4 bases between the two germline ends. The CDR3 covers 12 residues. Looked up from germline, CDR1 is SEHNR and CDR2 is FQNEAQ (reference sequence). This receptor was taken from a woman in her forties with Graves' ophthalmopathy. The specimen was blood. The V gene is TRBV7-9, the J gene TRBJ1-1, with D unclear. In nucleotides, the CDR3 is TGTGCCAGCAGCTTAGGAGTCACTGAAGCTTTCTTT. It codes for CASSLGVTEAFF.